These T cell receptor beta chains were read from a single sample in a study of cytomegalovirus exposure and HLA in healthy donors. The data were produced by immunoSEQ multiplex PCR, yet TCRdb's version contains in-frame clones alone and is incomplete. This sample has 95,000 to 150,000 clones, with about 83% found just once. Input material: PBMCs. The receptor set was obtained from a woman in her thirties or forties in good health and CMV-seropositive. The CDR3 runs from the conserved cysteine through the conserved F or W. The D gene is left open where the match is weak. The size of a clone is reported for some rows only, either as once, few or many, or as a class for expanded clones.

clone_size,v_call,j_call,d_call,cdr3_aa,cdr3_nt
-,TRBV7-9,TRBJ2-2,TRBD1,CASNRKTGAPFGELFF,TGTGCCAGCAACCGTAAGACAGGGGCCCCCTTCGGGGAGCTGTTTTTT
-,TRBV7-9,TRBJ2-3,TRBD1,CASSSQTGLRTDTQYF,TGTGCCAGCAGCTCGCAGACAGGGCTACGCACAGATACGCAGTATTTT
-,TRBV2,TRBJ1-5,-,CASSDQRRQSNQPQHF,TGTGCCAGCAGTGACCAAAGGCGGCAGAGCAATCAGCCCCAGCATTTT
-,TRBV7-9,TRBJ2-5,TRBD2,CASSRGTNQETQYF,TGTGCCAGCAGCCGAGGGACTAACCAAGAGACCCAGTACTTC
-,TRBV7-2,TRBJ1-1,-,CASSLVGGGNTEAFF,TGTGCCAGCAGCTTAGTAGGGGGTGGGAACACTGAAGCTTTCTTT
-,TRBV7-8,TRBJ1-5,-,CASSAKEEGAQHF,TGTGCCAGCAGCGCCAAGGAAGAGGGAGCCCAGCATTTT
-,TRBV4-1,TRBJ1-4,-,CASSPGTRNEKLFF,TGCGCCAGCAGCCCAGGGACACGGAATGAAAAACTGTTTTTT
-,TRBV6-5,TRBJ2-3,TRBD2,CASMSGGGTDTQYF,TGTGCCAGCATGTCGGGAGGGGGGACAGATACGCAGTATTTT
-,TRBV9,TRBJ2-2,-,CASTRGRDTDFANTGELFF,TGTGCCAGTACCCGGGGCCGGGACACAGATTTCGCGAACACCGGGGAGCTGTTTTTT
-,TRBV27,TRBJ2-3,-,CASSLGSTDTQYF,TGTGCCAGCAGTTTGGGCAGCACAGATACGCAGTATTTT
-,TRBV19,TRBJ2-2,TRBD1,CASSITRTGGRVTGELFF,TGTGCCAGTAGTATAACCCGGACAGGGGGTAGGGTCACCGGGGAGCTGTTTTTT
few,TRBV5-1,TRBJ1-5,-,CASSQGHNQPQHF,TGCGCCAGCAGTCAGGGACACAATCAGCCCCAGCATTTT
-,TRBV4-2,TRBJ2-3,TRBD2,CASSSSGGTDTQYF,TGTGCCAGCTCCTCTAGCGGGGGCACAGATACGCAGTATTTT
once,TRBV7-2,TRBJ1-3,-,CASSLGTDSGNTIYF,TGTGCCAGCAGCTTAGGGACAGACTCTGGAAACACCATATATTTT
-,TRBV7-3,TRBJ1-1,-,CASSLMAGGLNTEAFF,TGTGCCAGCAGCTTAATGGCGGGCGGACTAAACACTGAAGCTTTCTTT
-,TRBV7-9,TRBJ2-3,TRBD1,CASSSTGTGSTDTQYF,TGTGCCAGCAGCAGCACCGGGACAGGGAGCACAGATACGCAGTATTTT
-,TRBV19,TRBJ1-4,-,CASSGQLREKLFF,TGTGCCAGTAGCGGACAGTTGCGTGAAAAACTGTTTTTT
few,TRBV4-1,TRBJ1-2,-,CASSQEEGNRDGYTF,TGCGCCAGCAGCCAAGAAGAAGGGAACAGGGACGGCTACACCTTC
few,TRBV9,TRBJ2-6,-,CASSVVSGANVLTF,TGTGCCAGCAGCGTAGTTAGTGGGGCCAACGTCCTGACTTTC
-,TRBV4-3,TRBJ2-7,TRBD1,CASSQGTGTGAYEQYF,TGCGCCAGCAGCCAAGGAACCGGGACAGGGGCCTACGAGCAGTACTTC
-,TRBV20-1,TRBJ1-1,-,CSAQRAANF,TGCAGTGCCCAGCGGGCAGCCAACTTT
-,TRBV30,TRBJ1-1,TRBD1,CAWSLAGGLEAFF,TGTGCCTGGAGTCTCGCAGGGGGCCTTGAAGCTTTCTTT
few,TRBV11-2,TRBJ2-1,TRBD2,CASSLTGTSVNEQFF,TGTGCCAGCAGCCTTACCGGGACTAGCGTCAATGAGCAGTTCTTC
-,TRBV4-3,TRBJ1-5,-,CASSLQGSGQPQHF,TGCGCCAGCAGCTTACAGGGATCGGGTCAGCCCCAGCATTTT
-,TRBV7-2,TRBJ2-7,TRBD2,CASSPRAGAYEQYF,TGTGCCAGCAGCCCGCGAGCGGGAGCCTACGAGCAGTACTTC
-,TRBV2,TRBJ2-7,TRBD1,CASSGQGRAYEQYF,TGTGCCAGCAGTGGACAGGGAAGAGCCTACGAGCAGTACTTC